Listed below are T cell receptor beta chains from one sample, sequenced in a study of post-analysis software for immune sequencing data. TCRdb passed the PCR reads through MiXCR, listing each CDR3 protein once. This table holds about 620,000 distinct CDR3 sequences, 44% found once. Material: blood. These receptors were obtained from a girl between 10 and 17 years old with multiple sclerosis. Each CDR3 is given with its conserved first and last residue. A D gene is named only where the DNA matches it firmly.

CDR3nt,CDR3aa,d_gene,v_gene,j_gene
TGTGCCAGCAGCCAAGCGGGAGCGGGACGAGAGACCCAGTACTTC,CASSQAGAGRETQYF,TRBD2,TRBV3-1,TRBJ2-5
TGTGCCATCAGTGACCGGGGTGGGGAGCAGTACTTC,CAISDRGGEQYF,NA,TRBV10-3,TRBJ2-7
TGTGCCAGCAGTTCCCTGAGACAGGGGACCGAAGCTTTCTTT,CASSSLRQGTEAFF,TRBD1,TRBV12-3/TRBV12-4,TRBJ1-1
TGTGCCAGCAGCTTTCCCGGCCGAGATACGCAGTATTTT,CASSFPGRDTQYF,NA,TRBV11-2,TRBJ2-3
TGTGCCAGCTCACCAGGACAGGGAATCCACGAGCAGTACTTC,CASSPGQGIHEQYF,TRBD1,TRBV18,TRBJ2-7
TGTGCCAGCAGCTTAGGCGATGCCTACGAGCAGTACTTC,CASSLGDAYEQYF,NA,TRBV11-2,TRBJ2-7
TGTGCCAGCAGGGCTAACGGAGGGGCAGATACGCAGTATTTT,CASRANGGADTQYF,NA,TRBV11-3,TRBJ2-3
TGTGCCAGCAGTCCCCGACGTGGGGGAGACTTCTACGAGCAGTACTTC,CASSPRRGGDFYEQYF,NA,TRBV27,TRBJ2-7
TGTGCCAGCAGCCCAAGAAATTCGCAACGGCACAATGAGCAGTTCTTC,CASSPRNSQRHNEQFF,NA,TRBV3-1,TRBJ2-1
TGTGCCAGCAGCACGACCGACGGAACCTACGAGCAGTACTTC,CASSTTDGTYEQYF,NA,TRBV6-5,TRBJ2-7
TGCAGCGTTCTAAGGGACAGGAGCTCCTACGGGCAGTACTTC,CSVLRDRSSYGQYF,TRBD1,TRBV29-1,TRBJ2-7